Sequencing of this T cell receptor (beta chain) was carried out in a study of CD8 T cells in Susac syndrome. The CDR3 sequence is 12 residues long. Trimming removed 6 bases at V and 5 bases at J, with 10 bases between. The germline V gene has CDR1 LGHDT and CDR2 YNNKEL (reference sequence). An amount of RNA that ranged from about 0.45 to 1 ug was reverse transcribed with random hexamers. Using its own MiXCR run on the immunoSEQ multiplex PCR reads, TCRdb lists one record per CDR3 protein. The sample records some 130,000 distinct CDR3 sequences, about 90% being singletons. Sequenced input: CD8+ T cells from PBMCs. J is TRBJ2-5 and V is TRBV3-1, with D possibly matching TRBD2 (6 bases). This receptor was taken from a human donor with multiple sclerosis. The DNA for the CDR3 is TGTGCCAGCAGACGGGAGTGGGAGACCCAGTACTTC. Its protein product is CASRREWETQYF.